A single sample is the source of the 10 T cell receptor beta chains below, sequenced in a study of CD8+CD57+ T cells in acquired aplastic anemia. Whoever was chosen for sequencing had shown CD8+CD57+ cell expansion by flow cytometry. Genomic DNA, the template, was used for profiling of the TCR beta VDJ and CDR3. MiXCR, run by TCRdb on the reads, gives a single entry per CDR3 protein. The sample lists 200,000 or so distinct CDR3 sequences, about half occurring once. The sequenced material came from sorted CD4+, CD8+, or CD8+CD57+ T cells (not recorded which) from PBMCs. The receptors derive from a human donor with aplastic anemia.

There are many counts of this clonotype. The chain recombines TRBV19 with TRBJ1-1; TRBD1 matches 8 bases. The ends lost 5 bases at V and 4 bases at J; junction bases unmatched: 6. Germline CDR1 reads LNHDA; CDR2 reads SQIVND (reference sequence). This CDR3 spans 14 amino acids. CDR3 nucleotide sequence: TGTGCCAGTAGTTCGACCGGGACAGGCACTGAAGCTTTCTTT. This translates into CASSSTGTGTEAFF.

The CDR3 loop reads CASSSLSGGRRNTEAFF. The DNA for the CDR3 is TGCGCCAGCAGCTCCTTATCAGGGGGCAGAAGAAACACTGAAGCTTTCTTT. The V gene is TRBV5-1, the J gene TRBJ1-1; TRBD1 agrees at 8 bases. Germline assignment: CDR1 SGHRS and CDR2 YFSETQ. The V and J ends lost 3 bases and 2 bases, in that order; junction bases with no gene match: 12. The CDR3 is 17 amino acids.

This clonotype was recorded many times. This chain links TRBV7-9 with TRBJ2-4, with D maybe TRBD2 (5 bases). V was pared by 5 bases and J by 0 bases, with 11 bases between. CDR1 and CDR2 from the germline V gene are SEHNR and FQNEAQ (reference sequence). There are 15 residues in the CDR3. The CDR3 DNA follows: TGTGCCAGCAGCCCTGAGGGATTAGCCAAAAACATTCAGTACTTC. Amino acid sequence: CASSPEGLAKNIQYF.

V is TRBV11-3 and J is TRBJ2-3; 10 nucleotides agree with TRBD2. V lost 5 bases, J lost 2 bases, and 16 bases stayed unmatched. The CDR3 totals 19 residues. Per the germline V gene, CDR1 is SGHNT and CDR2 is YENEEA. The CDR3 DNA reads TGTGCCAGCAGCCACGGTGGAGGTAGTAGCGGGGGGACCACAGATACGCAGTATTTT. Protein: CASSHGGGSSGGTTDTQYF.

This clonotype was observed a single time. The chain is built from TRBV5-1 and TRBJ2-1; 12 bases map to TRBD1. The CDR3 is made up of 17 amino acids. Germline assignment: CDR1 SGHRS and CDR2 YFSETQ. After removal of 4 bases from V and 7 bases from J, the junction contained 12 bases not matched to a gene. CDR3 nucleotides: TGCGCCAGCAGCCAGTACGGGACAGGGGGCTTTGAGAATGAGCAGTTCTTC. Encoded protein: CASSQYGTGGFENEQFF.

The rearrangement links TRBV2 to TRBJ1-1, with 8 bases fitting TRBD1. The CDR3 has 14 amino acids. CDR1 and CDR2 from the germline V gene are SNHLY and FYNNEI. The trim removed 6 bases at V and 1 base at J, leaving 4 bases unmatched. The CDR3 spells CASRRGTGNTEAFF. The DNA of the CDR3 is TGTGCCAGCAGACGCGGGACAGGGAACACTGAAGCTTTCTTT.

The CDR3 reads CASSLPLLSTSGGNYEQYF. The DNA for the CDR3 is TGTGCCAGCAGTTTACCCCTCCTCTCGACTAGCGGGGGGAACTACGAGCAGTACTTC. V is TRBV12-3 or TRBV12-4 and J is TRBJ2-7; 13 bases agree with TRBD2. The CDR3 totals 19 residues. After removal of 2 bases from V and 3 bases from J, the junction contained 13 bases not matched to a gene.

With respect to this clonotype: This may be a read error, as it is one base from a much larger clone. CDR3 residues: CASSYGDEQFF. The CDR3 DNA sequence: TGTGCCAGCAGCTACGGGGATGAGCAGTTCTTC. The chain has TRBV7-9 and TRBJ2-1; the D gene is possibly TRBD2 (5 bases). The CDR3 has 11 amino acids. Germline V gene data show CDR1 as SEHNR and CDR2 as FQNEAQ (reference sequence). The germline V and J ends were trimmed by 4 bases and 8 bases, with 6 bases remaining between them.

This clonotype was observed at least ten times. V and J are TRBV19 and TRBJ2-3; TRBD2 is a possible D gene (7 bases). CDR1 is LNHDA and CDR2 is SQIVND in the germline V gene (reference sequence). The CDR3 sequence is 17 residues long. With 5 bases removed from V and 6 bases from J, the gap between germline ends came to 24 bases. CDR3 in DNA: TGTGCCAGTAGTTTCATCTTAGCGGCGGGGGCTAGGGATACGCAGTATTTT. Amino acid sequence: CASSFILAAGARDTQYF.

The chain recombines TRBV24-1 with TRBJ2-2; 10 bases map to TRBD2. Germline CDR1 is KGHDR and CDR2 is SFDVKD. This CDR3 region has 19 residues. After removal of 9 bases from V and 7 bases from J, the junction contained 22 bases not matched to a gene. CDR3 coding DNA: TGTGCCACCGCCCCGAAAAATCCTAGCGGGAGTTTTTTAGTCGGGGAGCTGTTTTTT. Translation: CATAPKNPSGSFLVGELFF.